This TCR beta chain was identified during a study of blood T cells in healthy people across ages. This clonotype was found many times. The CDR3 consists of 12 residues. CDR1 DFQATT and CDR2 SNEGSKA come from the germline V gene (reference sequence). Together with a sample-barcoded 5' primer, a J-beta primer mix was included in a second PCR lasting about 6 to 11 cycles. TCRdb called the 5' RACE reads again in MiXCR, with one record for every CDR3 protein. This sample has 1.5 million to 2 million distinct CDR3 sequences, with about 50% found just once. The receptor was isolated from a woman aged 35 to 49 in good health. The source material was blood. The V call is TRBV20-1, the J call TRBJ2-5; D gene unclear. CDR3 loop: CSARPGQETQYF. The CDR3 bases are TGCAGCGCAAGACCGGGCCAAGAGACCCAGTACTTC.